This TCR beta chain derives from a study of blood T cell repertoires in COVID-19. The wider study: COVID-19 samples from acute and convalescent phases originated in the United States, Italy and Spain.

Participants had their cohort set by participant-reported clinical history. CDR1 SNHLY and CDR2 FYNNEI come from the germline V gene. The CDR3 contains 16 residues. The V and J ends lost 6 bases and 1 base, in that order; junction bases with no gene match: 7. As processed by the authors: Amplification of reference gene primers was used by the study to estimate nucleated cell counts. Method: immunoSEQ multiplex PCR; TCRdb's copy keeps in-frame clones and lacks some. The V and J calls and the clone size are those of that table, but D and trimming were determined from the DNA. The table lists fewer than 350,000 clones, approximately 90% of them singletons.

The chain links TRBV2 to TRBJ1-5; TRBD1 agrees at 9 bases. Material for sequencing was PBMCs or T cells enriched from blood (not recorded which). This receptor was taken from a woman aged 25 to 39 with acute COVID-19. CDR3 coding DNA: TGTGCCAGCAGCCCTCCGGGACAGGGAAGCAATCAGCCCCAGCATTTT. This gives the protein CASSPPGQGSNQPQHF.